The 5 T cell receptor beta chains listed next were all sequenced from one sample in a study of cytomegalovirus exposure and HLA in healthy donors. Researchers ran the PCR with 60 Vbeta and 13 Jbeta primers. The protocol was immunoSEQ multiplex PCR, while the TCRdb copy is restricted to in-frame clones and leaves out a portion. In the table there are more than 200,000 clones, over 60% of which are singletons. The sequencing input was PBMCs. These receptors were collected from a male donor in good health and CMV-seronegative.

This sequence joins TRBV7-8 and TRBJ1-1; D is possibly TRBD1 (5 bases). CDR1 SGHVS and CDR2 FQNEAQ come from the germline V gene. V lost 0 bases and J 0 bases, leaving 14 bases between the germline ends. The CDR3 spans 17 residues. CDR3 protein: CASSLAWGRVVNTEAFF. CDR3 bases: TGTGCCAGCAGCTTAGCTTGGGGGAGGGTGGTGAACACTGAAGCTTTCTTT.

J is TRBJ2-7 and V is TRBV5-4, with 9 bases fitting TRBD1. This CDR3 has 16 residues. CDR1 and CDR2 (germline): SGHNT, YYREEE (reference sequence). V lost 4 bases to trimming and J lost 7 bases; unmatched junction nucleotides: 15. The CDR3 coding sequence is TGTGCCAGCAGCCCGGGGGGTCCGGGACAGGGCGTGGAGCAGTACTTC. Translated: CASSPGGPGQGVEQYF.

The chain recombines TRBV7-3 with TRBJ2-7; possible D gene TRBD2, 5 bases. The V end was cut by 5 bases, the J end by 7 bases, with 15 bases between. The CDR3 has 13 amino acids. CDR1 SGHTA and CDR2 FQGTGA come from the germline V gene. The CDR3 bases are TGTGCCAGCAGCCCAGGACTTCCTGGGGAGCAGTACTTC. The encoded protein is CASSPGLPGEQYF.

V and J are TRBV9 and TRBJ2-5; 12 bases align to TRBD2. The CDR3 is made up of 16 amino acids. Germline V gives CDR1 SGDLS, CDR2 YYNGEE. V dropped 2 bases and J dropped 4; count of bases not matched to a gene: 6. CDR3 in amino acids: CASSVSPGLAGETQYF. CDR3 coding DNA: TGTGCCAGCAGCGTTAGCCCGGGACTAGCGGGAGAGACCCAGTACTTC. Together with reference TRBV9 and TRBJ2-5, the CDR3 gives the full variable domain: DSGVTQTPKHLITATGQRVTLRCSPRSGDLSVYWYQQSLDQGLQFLIQYYNGEERAKGNILERFSAQQFPDLHSELNLSSLELGDSALYFCASSVSPGLAGETQYFGPGTRLLVL.

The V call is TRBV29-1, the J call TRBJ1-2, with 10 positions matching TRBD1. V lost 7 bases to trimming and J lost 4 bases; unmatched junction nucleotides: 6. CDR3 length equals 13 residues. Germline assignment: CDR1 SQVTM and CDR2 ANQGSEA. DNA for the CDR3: TGCAGCGGTGGGGACAGGGGAGGCTATGGCTACACCTTC. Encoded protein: CSGGDRGGYGYTF.